This TCR beta chain was found in a study of T-cell reconstitution after alpha-beta-depleted transplantation in children. This clonotype was counted at least ten times. It was with unique molecular identifiers that the TCRbeta library was prepared. TCRdb ran MiXCR on the PCR reads and lists one entry per CDR3 protein. This sample has over 300,000 distinct CDR3 sequences, with 10% to 13% found just once. The sample was PBMCs from the stem cell graft donor, taken from the stem cell graft. The TCR sequence derives from a human donor who donated a stem cell graft to a child with acute lymphoblastic leukemia.

The CDR3 region has the DNA TGCAGCGTTGAAGACGACAGTTTCTACGAGCAGTACTTC. Its protein product is CSVEDDSFYEQYF. J is TRBJ2-7 and V is TRBV29-1; TRBD1 is a possible D gene (5 bases). CDR3 size: 13 residues. V dropped 0 bases and J dropped 3 bases, with 9 bases sitting between them. Germline lookup yields CDR1 SQVTM and CDR2 ANQGSEA.